This entry features one TCR beta chain sequence. Antigen: not known. The data belong to a study of post-analysis software for immune sequencing data. General study findings and limits: Patients showed TRBV5-6, TRBV5-1 and TRBV20-1 among a few TRBV segments more frequent than in controls.

Unique molecular identifiers tagged the TCR beta cDNA libraries. Using its own MiXCR run on the PCR reads, TCRdb lists one record per CDR3 protein. This repertoire shows hundreds of thousands of distinct CDR3 sequences, over 45% found once; its top ten account for around 11%. The ends were cut back, 11 bases at V and 1 base at J, with 15 bases in the middle. The CDR3 runs to 14 residues. The TCR originated in a girl aged 2-9 years with multiple sclerosis. The chain carries TRBV12-3 or TRBV12-4 and TRBJ2-1; the D gene is possibly TRBD1 (7 bases). The sequencing sample was made of blood. The CDR3 nucleotides are TGTGCCGTCAGGGGGGCTGTATCCTACAATGAGCAGTTCTTC. Translated: CAVRGAVSYNEQFF.